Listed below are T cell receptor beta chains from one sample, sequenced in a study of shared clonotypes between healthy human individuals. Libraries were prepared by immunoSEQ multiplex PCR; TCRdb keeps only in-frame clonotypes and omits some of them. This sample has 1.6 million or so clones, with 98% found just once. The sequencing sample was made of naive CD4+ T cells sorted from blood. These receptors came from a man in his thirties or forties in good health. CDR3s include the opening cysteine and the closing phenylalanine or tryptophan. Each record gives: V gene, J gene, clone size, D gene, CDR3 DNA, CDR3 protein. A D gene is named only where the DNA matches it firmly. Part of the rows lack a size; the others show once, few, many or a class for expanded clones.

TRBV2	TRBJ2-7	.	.	TGTGCCAGCAGTTCAGGCTTGGATGGCTCCTACGAGCAGTACTTC	CASSSGLDGSYEQYF
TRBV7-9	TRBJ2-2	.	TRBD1	TGTGCCAGCAGCGACAGGGGGCTGTATGACACCGGGGAGCTGTTTTTT	CASSDRGLYDTGELFF
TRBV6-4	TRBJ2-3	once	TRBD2	TGTGCCAGCAGTACCGGGACTAGCGGGGGCACAGATACGCAGTATTTT	CASSTGTSGGTDTQYF
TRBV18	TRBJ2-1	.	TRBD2	TGTGCCAGCTCACCCGGAGAGAGGGCTAGCGGGACAATCTACAATGAGCAGTTCTTC	CASSPGERASGTIYNEQFF
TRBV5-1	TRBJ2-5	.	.	TGCGCCAGCAGCATCCAGGGATCCGAGACCCAGTACTTC	CASSIQGSETQYF
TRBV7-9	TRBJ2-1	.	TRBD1	TGTGCCAGCAGCCCCTCTGGACAGGGGGGGGACGGTGAGCAGTTCTTC	CASSPSGQGGDGEQFF
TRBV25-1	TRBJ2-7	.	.	TGTGCCAGCAGTGAACCTGGCCAGGGTTCGGGAGACGAGCAGTACTTC	CASSEPGQGSGDEQYF
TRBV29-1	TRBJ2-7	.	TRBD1	TGCAGCGTTGGTGACAGGGGGGACGAGCAGTACTTC	CSVGDRGDEQYF
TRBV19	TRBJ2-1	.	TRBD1	TGTGCCAGTAGTATAGATACGACAGGGAGAACCCCCTACAATGAGCAGTTCTTC	CASSIDTTGRTPYNEQFF
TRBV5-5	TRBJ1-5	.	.	TGTGCCAGCAGCTTTAACCCTACCAACCAGCCCCAGCATTTT	CASSFNPTNQPQHF
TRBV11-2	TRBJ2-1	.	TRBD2	TGTGCCAGCGGCGCAGGGAGGGGCGCATACAATGAGCAGTTCTTC	CASGAGRGAYNEQFF
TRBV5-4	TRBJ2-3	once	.	TGTGCCAGCAGCTCTCCAGCAGGGTCCACAGATACGCAGTATTTT	CASSSPAGSTDTQYF
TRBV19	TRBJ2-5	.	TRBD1	TGTGCCAGTAGGAGGGGCAGGGGGCAGGAGACCCAGTACTTC	CASRRGRGQETQYF
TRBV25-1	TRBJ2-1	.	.	TGTGCCAGCAGTGATGAGGGAGGTCCCTTCTACAATGAGCAGTTCTTC	CASSDEGGPFYNEQFF
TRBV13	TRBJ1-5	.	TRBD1	TGTGCCAGCAGCCCTAGTGAGGACAGGGGGGGCAATCAGCCCCAGCATTTT	CASSPSEDRGGNQPQHF
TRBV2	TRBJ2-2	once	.	TGTGCCAGCAGTGATAATAAGAACACCGGGGAGCTGTTTTTT	CASSDNKNTGELFF
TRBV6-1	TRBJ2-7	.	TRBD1	TGTGCCAGCAGTGCCGGGACAGGGCGCTACGAGCAGTACTTC	CASSAGTGRYEQYF
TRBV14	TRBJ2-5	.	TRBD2	TGTGCCAGCAGCCAAGTAAGCGGGACTTGGCGAGAGACCCAGTACTTC	CASSQVSGTWRETQYF
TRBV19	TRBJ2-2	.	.	TGTGCCAGTAGTATAAGTGTTGGAGGGGCATATGGCGGGGAGCTGTTTTTT	CASSISVGGAYGGELFF
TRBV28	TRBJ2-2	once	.	TGTGCCAGCAGAGATAGAAACACCGGGGAGCTGTTTTTT	CASRDRNTGELFF